This passage covers 24 T cell receptor beta chains from one sample sequenced in a study of shared clonotypes between healthy human individuals. Data came from immunoSEQ multiplex PCR; TCRdb stores just in-frame clones and leaves some out. Among about 2 million clones listed, about 95% were seen once. Naive-designated CD8 cells lacked CD45RO, were positively enriched for CCR7, and omitted terminally differentiated effector memory CD45RA+ cells. Sequencing was performed on naive CD8+ T cells sorted from blood. The receptors shown here come from a man between 18 and 35 years old in good health.

This chain connects TRBV6-4 to TRBJ2-6; the D gene is possibly TRBD1 (5 bases). Germline V CDR1 and CDR2: MRHNA, SNTAGT. This CDR3 spans 15 amino acids. The CDR3 loop is CTQHGKGSGANVLTF. CDR3 in DNA: TGTACCCAGCACGGTAAGGGGTCTGGGGCCAACGTCCTGACTTTC.

The count of this clone is one. This chain connects TRBV4-1 to TRBJ1-2; 7 bases match TRBD1. V dropped 0 bases and J dropped 7; count of bases not matched to a gene: 11. In germline, CDR1 is MGHRA, CDR2 YSYEKL. The CDR3 sequence is 16 residues long. Written as DNA, the CDR3 is TGCGCCAGCAGCCAAGATGAGGTGAGACAGGGATTTGGCTACACCTTC. It translates to CASSQDEVRQGFGYTF.

The chain carries TRBV28 and TRBJ2-5, with 9 bases identical to TRBD2. Germline trimming cut 3 bases from V and 0 bases from J; bases unmatched to any gene: 5. This CDR3 has 16 amino acids. Germline V CDR1 and CDR2: MDHEN, SYDVKM. The CDR3 DNA is TGTGCCAGCAGTTTGCTAGCGGGGATCCACCAAGAGACCCAGTACTTC. This gives the protein CASSLLAGIHQETQYF.

V usage is TRBV10-3 and J usage is TRBJ2-7; D call uncertain. The V end lost 2 bases, the J end lost 2 bases, and 13 bases lay between the germline ends. The CDR3 sequence is 15 residues long. The germline V gene encodes CDR1 ENHRY and CDR2 SYGVKD. The CDR3 sequence is CAISEGLFSPYEQYF. The CDR3 DNA is TGTGCCATCAGTGAGGGGCTATTCTCCCCCTACGAGCAGTACTTC.

The gene calls are TRBV5-6 and TRBJ2-5; possible D gene TRBD1, 6 bases. CDR3 length: 14 residues. The V and J ends lost 4 bases and 5 bases respectively, with 15 bases between them. Per the germline V gene, CDR1 is SGHDT and CDR2 is YYEEEE. This CDR3 reads CASSLLQGRETQYF. The CDR3 DNA is TGTGCCAGCAGCCTTCTTCAGGGGCGGGAGACCCAGTACTTC.

V is TRBV6-1 and J is TRBJ1-1; 9 bases align to TRBD1. CDR3 size: 16 residues. CDR1 is MNHNS, CDR2 SASEGT, per germline. The ends lost 1 base at V and 7 bases at J; junction bases unmatched: 10. CDR3 in DNA: TGTGCCAGCAGTGAAGAGAGGGGGACAGGGTTAAGTGAAGCTTTCTTT. This encodes CASSEERGTGLSEAFF.

Comments on this clone: This specimen includes other DNA sequences encoding the same CDR3. CDR3 region: CASSEGTGIYNEQFF. CDR3 nucleotides: TGTGCCAGCAGTGAAGGGACAGGTATCTACAATGAGCAGTTCTTC. The chain carries TRBV2 and TRBJ2-1; TRBD1 aligns across 7 bases. In germline, CDR1 is SNHLY, CDR2 FYNNEI. There are 15 residues in the CDR3. V was pared by 1 base and J by 3 bases, with 3 bases of the junction left unmatched.

This chain connects TRBV29-1 to TRBJ1-2; 8 bases are a match to TRBD1. J lost 3 bases, V lost 5 bases, and 8 bases had no gene match. The CDR3 totals 14 residues. CDR1 is SQVTM and CDR2 is ANQGSEA in the germline V gene. CDR3 region: CSVPGQGGYYGYTF. In nucleotides, the CDR3 is TGCAGCGTTCCAGGACAGGGAGGGTACTATGGCTACACCTTC. Full variable domain (missing parts from reference TRBV29-1 and TRBJ1-2): SAVISQKPSRDICQRGTSLTIQCQVDSQVTMMFWYRQQPGQSLTLIATANQGSEATYESGFVIDKFPISRPNLTFSTLTVSNMSPEDSSIYLCSVPGQGGYYGYTFGSGTRLTVV.

The chain carries TRBV14 and TRBJ2-3; D unclear. This CDR3 region has 13 residues. V was cut by 2 bases and J by 6 bases, with 9 bases left in between. Per germline, CDR1 SGHDN and CDR2 FVKESK. The CDR3 DNA reads TGTGCCAGCAGCCAACTAATGCTGGATACGCAGTATTTT. It encodes CASSQLMLDTQYF. Drawing the rest from reference TRBV14 and TRBJ2-3, the complete variable domain is EAGVTQFPSHSVIEKGQTVTLRCDPISGHDNLYWYRRVMGKEIKFLLHFVKESKQDESGMPNNRFLAERTGGTYSTLKVQPAELEDSGVYFCASSQLMLDTQYFGPGTRLTVL.

The chain joins TRBV6-5 to TRBJ1-1; possible D gene TRBD1, 5 bases. The V gene lost 2 bases and the J gene lost 2 bases, with 12 bases spanning the gap. Germline V gene sequence: CDR1 MNHEY, CDR2 SVGAGI. CDR3 length equals 15 residues. DNA for the CDR3: TGTGCCAGCAGTTACCAGGGTCGGGGTAACACTGAAGCTTTCTTT. This sequence encodes CASSYQGRGNTEAFF.

V usage is TRBV10-3 and J usage is TRBJ1-1; maybe TRBD1 (6 bases). The V end lost 3 bases, the J end lost 3 bases, and 8 bases lay between the germline ends. The germline gives CDR1 ENHRY, CDR2 SYGVKD. This CDR3 is built from 13 residues. The CDR3 DNA sequence: TGTGCCATCAGTGAACAGGGATACACTGAAGCTTTCTTT. Protein sequence: CAISEQGYTEAFF.

This chain links TRBV13 with TRBJ2-1; 11 nucleotides line up with TRBD2. Germline assignment: CDR1 PRHDT and CDR2 FYEKMQ (reference sequence). V lost 5 bases, J lost 5 bases, and 8 bases stayed unmatched. CDR3 size: 16 residues. The CDR3 reads CASSPTTSGTNNEQFF. The CDR3 bases are TGTGCCAGCAGCCCTACGACTAGCGGGACTAACAATGAGCAGTTCTTC.

The chain links TRBV9 to TRBJ2-7; possibly TRBD1 for D (6 bases). V was pared by 0 bases and J by 4 bases, with 14 bases between. This CDR3 has 15 residues. CDR1 and CDR2 (germline): SGDLS, YYNGEE. CDR3 bases: TGTGCCAGCAGCGTAGGGCCGGGACAAGCTTACGAGCAGTACTTC. As protein: CASSVGPGQAYEQYF.

The chain has TRBV5-6 and TRBJ2-4; 12 nucleotides match TRBD2. CDR3 length equals 17 residues. In germline, CDR1 is SGHDT, CDR2 YYEEEE. V dropped 4 bases and J dropped 8; count of bases not matched to a gene: 13. The CDR3 nucleotides read TGTGCCAGCAGCGATGGGGCCCTAGCGGGAGGGTCGGACATTCAGTACTTC. Its translation: CASSDGALAGGSDIQYF. The variable domain in full, completed from reference TRBV5-6 and TRBJ2-4, reads DAGVTQSPTHLIKTRGQQVTLRCSPKSGHDTVSWYQQALGQGPQFIFQYYEEEERQRGNFPDRFSGHQFPNYSSELNVNALLLGDSALYLCASSDGALAGGSDIQYFGAGTRLSVL.

V usage is TRBV6-5 and J usage is TRBJ2-2; 8 bases map to TRBD1. Germline CDR1 MNHEY, CDR2 SVGAGI. This CDR3 has 15 amino acids. The J segment lost 6 bases and the V segment lost 3 bases, leaving 6 bases of the junction unmatched. Here the CDR3 reads CASSYFQGAPGELFF. In DNA form, the CDR3 reads TGTGCCAGCAGTTATTTCCAGGGGGCCCCCGGGGAGCTGTTTTTT.

This chain connects TRBV30 to TRBJ2-5, with 7 bases fitting TRBD2. Trimming at V came to 1 base and at J to 4 bases, leaving 6 bases not matched to a gene. This CDR3 is built from 14 residues. Germline V lookup: CDR1 GTSNPN, CDR2 SVGIG (reference sequence). This chain's CDR3 is CAWSGERGLETQYF. Written as DNA, the CDR3 is TGTGCCTGGAGTGGTGAGCGGGGTCTAGAGACCCAGTACTTC.

This rearrangement joins TRBV2 to TRBJ2-3, with D perhaps being TRBD1 or TRBD2 (5 bases each). Per the germline V gene, CDR1 is SNHLY and CDR2 is FYNNEI. V shed 6 bases and J shed 2 bases, with 12 bases lying between them. The CDR3 contains 14 residues. DNA of the CDR3: TGTGCCAGCAGACTCGACGGGACCACAGATACGCAGTATTTT. Translating it yields CASRLDGTTDTQYF. The whole variable domain, remainder taken from reference TRBV2 and TRBJ2-3, is EPEVTQTPSHQVTQMGQEVILRCVPISNHLYFYWYRQILGQKVEFLVSFYNNEISEKSEIFDDQFSVERPDGSNFTLKIRSTKLEDSAMYFCASRLDGTTDTQYFGPGTRLTVL.

The chain employs TRBV6-6 and TRBJ2-7; D is undetermined. The germline CDR1 and CDR2 sequences are MNHNY and SVGAGI (reference sequence). This CDR3 has 14 residues. With 0 bases removed from V and 1 base from J, the gap between germline ends came to 7 bases. CDR3 nucleotide sequence: TGTGCCAGCAGTTACTCGACTCCTTCCTACGAGCAGTACTTC. Amino acids: CASSYSTPSYEQYF.

V and J are TRBV19 and TRBJ2-7; TRBD2 aligns across 10 bases. This CDR3 region has 17 residues. Germline CDR1 LNHDA, CDR2 SQIVND (reference sequence). Germline trimming cut 5 bases from V and 3 bases from J; bases unmatched to any gene: 13. This CDR3 is CASSDLRFSGRIYEQYF. Written as DNA, the CDR3 is TGTGCCAGTAGTGATCTCCGATTTAGCGGGAGGATCTACGAGCAGTACTTC.

The V gene is TRBV19, the J gene TRBJ2-7; D is unresolved. This CDR3 contains 15 residues. V was shortened by 11 bases and J by 2 bases, with 22 bases between the two germline ends. CDR1 and CDR2 (germline): LNHDA, SQIVND (reference sequence). This CDR3 reads CASSPGPQETYEQYF. The CDR3 coding sequence is TGTGCCTCCTCGCCGGGCCCCCAAGAGACCTACGAGCAGTACTTC.

The chain has TRBV19 and TRBJ1-6; D uncertain. Trimming took off 0 bases at V and 8 bases at J, with 17 bases between the two ends. The CDR3 is 17 residues long. Germline lookup yields CDR1 LNHDA and CDR2 SQIVND (reference sequence). The CDR3 loop is CASSIDPPAGMDSPLHF. The CDR3 DNA follows: TGTGCCAGTAGTATAGATCCCCCAGCAGGTATGGATTCACCCCTCCACTTT.

This clone showed up just once. The V gene is TRBV4-1, the J gene TRBJ2-7; TRBD2 aligns across 11 bases. This CDR3 is 16 amino acids long. The germline gives CDR1 MGHRA, CDR2 YSYEKL. V trimming: 3 bases; J trimming: 2 bases; junction bases outside the gene matches: 6. CDR3 DNA sequence: TGCGCCAGCAGCCACGATAGCGGGGGGGCCACCTACGAGCAGTACTTC. Its protein is CASSHDSGGATYEQYF.

This chain uses TRBV18 with TRBJ2-7; no clear D. CDR1 and CDR2 from the germline V gene are KGHSH and LQKENI. This CDR3 has 14 residues. Trimming pared 8 bases from V and 3 bases from J, leaving 17 bases between. The CDR3: CASPSPSADYEQYF. CDR3 DNA: TGTGCCAGCCCGTCCCCGTCGGCAGACTACGAGCAGTACTTC. Complete variable domain (other parts from reference TRBV18 and TRBJ2-7): NAGVMQNPRHLVRRRGQEARLRCSPMKGHSHVYWYRQLPEEGLKFMVYLQKENIIDESGMPKERFSAEFPKEGPSILRIQQVVRGDSAAYFCASPSPSADYEQYFGPGTRLTVT.

In DNA, the CDR3 is TGTGCCAGCAGCTTGACCTACACCCTTTCGGTGAACACTGAAGCTTTCTTT. This translates into CASSLTYTLSVNTEAFF. This sequence joins TRBV7-8 and TRBJ1-1; no reliable D call. The CDR3 has 17 amino acids. Germline CDR1 is SGHVS and CDR2 is FQNEAQ. Trimming left V 3 bases short and J 0 bases short, with 17 bases between.